The sequence of this T cell receptor (beta chain) was determined in a study of blood T cell repertoires in COVID-19. Study as a whole: Sites across the United States, Italy and Spain contributed samples from acute and convalescent COVID-19. The cDNA or gDNA used as material had been derived from T cells, B-cell-depleted T cells, or PBMCs.

Authors' data handling: Reference gene primers were amplified, and this amplification served to estimate nucleated cell counts. This table comes from immunoSEQ multiplex PCR, and its TCRdb copy is limited to in-frame clones, with some not included. V and J calls and clone size follow that table, whereas D and trimming were derived from the DNA. The sample has 40,000 to 55,000 clones; around four fifths are singletons. This CDR3 is 14 amino acids long. Germline loops: CDR1 LGHNT, CDR2 FRNRAP. V dropped 6 bases and J dropped 5; count of bases not matched to a gene: 4. Across under 25 US areas, participants ranged in age from roughly 18 to 89 years.

The gene calls are TRBV12-5 and TRBJ1-6; TRBD1 agrees at 7 bases. The specimen was PBMCs or T cells enriched from blood (not recorded which). This receptor was obtained from a woman aged 50 to 65 with acute COVID-19. The CDR3 loop reads CASGQGGNNSPLHF. DNA of the CDR3: TGTGCTAGTGGGCAGGGGGGAAATAATTCACCCCTCCACTTT.